This is a list of T cell receptor beta chains from one sample in a study of cytomegalovirus exposure and HLA in healthy donors. TCRdb keeps only in-frame clones here, not all; method: immunoSEQ multiplex PCR. Among under 140,000 clones listed, more than 65% were seen once. Specimen: PBMCs. The receptor source for this set is a man between 25 and 39 years old in good health and CMV-seropositive. Both conserved end residues are part of each CDR3. A D gene is named only where the DNA matches it firmly. Rows may omit the clone size; those that give it use once, few, many or a size class.

NA | TRBJ1-2 | TRBD1 | TRBV28 | TGTGCCAGCAGTTTCATGTACCCGGGACAGGGGGCCGATGGCTACACCTTC | CASSFMYPGQGADGYTF
NA | TRBJ2-2 | NA | TRBV29-1 | TGCAGCGTTGAAGATAGGGAGGGGGGGCGAAGGACCGGGGAGCTGTTTTTT | CSVEDREGGRRTGELFF
NA | TRBJ2-4 | TRBD1 | TRBV11-2 | TGTGCCAGCAGCCGCCGACAGGGGATAGCCAAAAACATTCAGTACTTC | CASSRRQGIAKNIQYF
NA | TRBJ2-2 | TRBD1 | TRBV7-9 | TGTGCCAGCAGCTTACGAGGGGGCGGGACCGGGGAGCTGTTTTTT | CASSLRGGGTGELFF
NA | TRBJ1-3 | NA | TRBV6-5 | TGTGCCAGCAGGGACTCGGGCCTCCGAAACACCATATATTTT | CASRDSGLRNTIYF
NA | TRBJ2-7 | TRBD1 | TRBV5-1 | TGCGCCAGCAGCCTAGTCCCGGGACAGGGTTCCGAGCAGTACTTC | CASSLVPGQGSEQYF
NA | TRBJ2-1 | TRBD2 | TRBV6-6 | TGTGCCAGCAGTTACTCCAGCGGGGGGGGTATGGGGCAGTTCTTC | CASSYSSGGGMGQFF
NA | TRBJ2-7 | NA | TRBV4-1 | TGCGCCAGCAGCCAAGATCGGGCGGGCGAGCAGTACTTC | CASSQDRAGEQYF
NA | TRBJ2-3 | TRBD2 | TRBV7-9 | TGTGCCAGCAGCTTACCCGGCGGGGGGGGCACAGATACGCAGTATTTT | CASSLPGGGGTDTQYF
NA | TRBJ1-2 | NA | TRBV2 | TGTGCCAGCAGTGAATCGGGGGGCGATGGCTACACCTTC | CASSESGGDGYTF
NA | TRBJ1-1 | NA | TRBV4-1 | TGCGCCAGCAGCCAAGACCAGGGCCCGAACACTGAAGCTTTCTTT | CASSQDQGPNTEAFF
few | TRBJ2-3 | TRBD2 | TRBV9 | TGTGCCAGCAGCGTCGGAGCTAGCGGGGGGCCGGGGGATACGCAGTATTTT | CASSVGASGGPGDTQYF
NA | TRBJ2-7 | TRBD1 | TRBV6-6 | TGTGCCAGCAGTCACGGACAGGGAGGCTACGAGCAGTACTTC | CASSHGQGGYEQYF
once | TRBJ1-1 | NA | TRBV6-6 | TGTGCCAGCAGCCCGGCGGGTGGGAACACTGAAGCTTTCTTT | CASSPAGGNTEAFF
NA | TRBJ1-1 | TRBD1 | TRBV9 | TGTGCCAGTTCAACAGGGGACACTGAAGCTTTCTTT | CASSTGDTEAFF
NA | TRBJ1-2 | NA | TRBV6-1 | TGTGCCAGCAGTACCCACCCGACAGTACACTATGGCTACACCTTC | CASSTHPTVHYGYTF
NA | TRBJ1-5 | TRBD1 | TRBV28 | TGTGCCAGCGGCTATCAGGGGGCCCAGCCCCAGCATTTT | CASGYQGAQPQHF
NA | TRBJ2-5 | TRBD2 | TRBV28 | TGTGCCAGCAGTTTGTATAGCGGGGGGTCATTCCGGGAGACCCAGTACTTC | CASSLYSGGSFRETQYF
NA | TRBJ1-6 | TRBD1 | TRBV5-1 | TGCGCCAGCAGCCGACTAACAGGGGGAAATTCACCCCTCCACTTT | CASSRLTGGNSPLHF
NA | TRBJ2-7 | TRBD1 | TRBV15 | TGTGCCACCAGCGGAGGACCCGGGGACAGGGGCTACGAGCAGTACTTC | CATSGGPGDRGYEQYF
few | TRBJ2-5 | TRBD2 | TRBV27 | TGTGCCAGCAGTTCGGTCAGCGGGGGGTTCCAAGAGACCCAGTACTTC | CASSSVSGGFQETQYF
NA | TRBJ1-2 | NA | TRBV7-8 | TGTGCCAGCAGCTTAGGGCCTGGGACACCAAGTAGGGATGGCTACACCTTC | CASSLGPGTPSRDGYTF
NA | TRBJ2-7 | NA | TRBV29-1 | TGCAGCGTTCGGGACTTCTCTACCTACGAGCAGTACTTC | CSVRDFSTYEQYF
NA | TRBJ1-1 | TRBD1 | TRBV9 | TGTGCCAGCAGCGTAGGACAGGGAGTAAGGGCTGAAGCTTTCTTT | CASSVGQGVRAEAFF
NA | TRBJ2-1 | TRBD1 | TRBV11-2 | TGTGCCAGCAGCCACCGTCGGACAGGCAGGGACAATGAGCAGTTCTTC | CASSHRRTGRDNEQFF
NA | TRBJ1-2 | TRBD1 | TRBV5-6 | TGTGCCAGCAGTCCGATCGGACAGGTTCTTGATGGCTACACCTTC | CASSPIGQVLDGYTF
few | TRBJ1-2 | TRBD1 | TRBV6-1 | TGTGCCAGCAGTCGACAGGGCGACTATGGCTACACCTTC | CASSRQGDYGYTF
NA | TRBJ2-1 | NA | TRBV4-1 | TGCGCCAGCAGCCAGACAGGCAGGAATGAGCAGTTCTTC | CASSQTGRNEQFF
NA | TRBJ2-3 | TRBD2 | TRBV11-2 | TGTGCCAGCAGCTTACGACTAGCGGGACGCACAGATACGCAGTATTTT | CASSLRLAGRTDTQYF
once | TRBJ2-1 | NA | TRBV4-3 | TGCGCCAGCAGCCAAGAGAGGGACTTCGCGGGGAGCTCCTACAATGAGCAGTTCTTC | CASSQERDFAGSSYNEQFF
NA | TRBJ1-5 | NA | TRBV6-6 | TGTGCCAGCAGTTACAGGGGCAGCAATCAGCCCCAGCATTTT | CASSYRGSNQPQHF
NA | TRBJ1-3 | NA | TRBV4-1 | TGCGCCAGCAGCCAAGGGGGCATACACTCTGGAAACACCATATATTTT | CASSQGGIHSGNTIYF
NA | TRBJ1-1 | NA | TRBV6-1 | TGTGCCAGCAGTTGGGCAGCGGGGGCTGAAGCTTTCTTT | CASSWAAGAEAFF
NA | TRBJ1-1 | TRBD1 | TRBV27 | TGTGCCAGCAGTACCTCACAGGGGGGTGACACTGAAGCTTTCTTT | CASSTSQGGDTEAFF
once | TRBJ2-3 | NA | TRBV29-1 | TGCAGCGTTGGACAGGCAGATACGCAGTATTTT | CSVGQADTQYF
few | TRBJ1-2 | NA | TRBV5-1 | TGCGCCAGCAGTTATGCAGCGAGCGATGGCTACACCTTC | CASSYAASDGYTF
few | TRBJ1-6 | NA | TRBV4-3 | TGCGCCAGCAGCCGGGACCGGGACACCGGTTCACCCCTCCACTTT | CASSRDRDTGSPLHF